What follows describes a single T cell receptor beta chain. Seattle patients were enrolled during active infection and followed longitudinally. As originally analysed: The assay estimated nucleated cells by amplifying reference gene primers. Profiled with immunoSEQ multiplex PCR; TCRdb holds only in-frame clones, not every one. V, J and clone size reflect that table, while D and trimming were determined from the DNA. The data contain some 350,000 clones, more than 80% of them singletons. These data come from a study of blood T cell repertoires in COVID-19. The wider study: Sample material is recorded as cDNA or gDNA derived from T cells, B-cell-depleted T cells, or PBMCs.

V lost 2 bases, J lost 3 bases, and 8 bases lay in between. The CDR3 runs to 13 residues. CDR1 is SGHNT and CDR2 is YENEEA in the germline V gene. The sequenced material came from peripheral blood. V and J are TRBV11-3 and TRBJ2-7, with D maybe TRBD2 (7 bases). This sequence originates from a woman younger than 45 with COVID-19, enrolled during active disease. As DNA, the CDR3 is TGTGCCAGCAGCTTAAGGGGGGGCTACGAGCAGTACTTC. Translating gives CASSLRGGYEQYF.